This T cell receptor beta chain was documented in a study of control samples from healthy donors and cancer patients (dated by TCRdb to the early 2020s). On this clone: No antigen is known for it. One base away there is no much larger clone; base qualities are not given.

Library generation was performed with the immunoSEQ multiplex PCR assay. TCRdb took this table from immuneACCESS and kept in-frame rearrangements with V and J called. Such tables lack part of the clones; where checked against another copy, unresolved V genes explain under half of the gap, and the rest is unexplained. This sample holds about 69,000 clones; over 85% were observed only once. Roughly 5.5% of the sample comes from the top ten. Reading from cysteine to phenylalanine, the CDR3 counts 19 amino acids. Left in the record is the CDR3 DNA by itself, 57 bases read in frame from the first base. The germline V gene provides CDR1 SGHTA and CDR2 FQGNSA. Cut back by 2 bases and 2 bases, the V and J ends lie 21 bases apart.

The sample consisted of PBMCs. The sequence came from a man in his sixties with colorectal cancer. The sequence is built from TRBV7-2 and TRBJ2-2; matching of 6 bases hints at TRBD1 as the D gene. CDR3 reads: CASSLKEVYRVVNTGELFF. The nucleotide sequence reads TGTGCCAGCAGCTTAAAGGAAGTCTACAGGGTAGTTAACACCGGGGAGCTGTTTTTT.